This record looks at one T cell receptor beta chain sequence and its context. These data originate in a study of cytomegalovirus exposure and HLA in healthy donors. The PCR had 60 Vbeta and 13 Jbeta primers. Sequencing used immunoSEQ multiplex PCR; TCRdb keeps in-frame clones, though not all of them. The sample carries over 100,000 clones, 66% recorded once. The CDR3 runs to 13 residues. Germline V gives CDR1 WNHNN, CDR2 SYGVQD (reference sequence). The junction had 8 bases not matched to a gene; V was cut back by 4 bases and J by 11 bases. V usage is TRBV10-1 and J usage is TRBJ1-1; 9 nucleotides align to TRBD1. The source is a man younger than 35 in good health and CMV-seronegative. Sample: PBMCs. The CDR3 DNA reads as TGCGCCAGCAGTGCAACAGGGGGCGCGAGGGCTTTCTTT. Amino acid sequence: CASSATGGARAFF.